The present T cell receptor beta chain was sequenced within a study of response to subunit inactivated influenza vaccine. Study-wide points: Seasonal influenza vaccination, on each occasion, was suggested by the authors to recruit few new T cells.

This clonotype appeared a few times. The antigen is not known. TCRdb reprocessed the RT-PCR reads with MiXCR, giving one entry per CDR3 protein. The profile shows 500,000 to 750,000 distinct CDR3 sequences, 14% of them singletons. The receptor's source is a man in his forties or fifties who received an inactivated influenza vaccine. The sequencing used PBMCs from blood, collected roughly 12 days after vaccination.

The CDR3 region has the DNA TGCAGCGTTGTAGCAGGGCCTGGGGCCAACGTCCTGACTTTC. Protein sequence: CSVVAGPGANVLTF. The chain combines TRBV29-1 with TRBJ2-6; D perhaps matches TRBD1 (5 bases). Germline V gives CDR1 SQVTM, CDR2 ANQGSEA. CDR3 length equals 14 residues. Trimming cost V 4 bases and J 2 bases, with 9 bases left between them.